This entry is about one TCR beta chain. Sequencing was performed with immunoSEQ multiplex PCR; in TCRdb, only in-frame clones are kept and a portion is missing. The sample lists approximately 210,000 clones, 75% to 85% occurring once. The sample comes from a study of blood T cell repertoires in COVID-19. Background on the study: Samples taken during acute and convalescent COVID-19 were collected in the United States, Italy and Spain.

Deletions cut 3 bases from V and 6 bases from J, with 6 bases between. The CDR3 is 12 amino acids. Those enrolled, adults aged roughly 18 to 89 years, came from under 25 US areas. Sequencing was performed on PBMCs or T cells enriched from blood (not recorded which). The genes are TRBV12-3 or TRBV12-4 and TRBJ1-5, with unresolved D. The source is a man aged 25-40 years with acute COVID-19. CDR3: CASSFLGQPQHF. The DNA of the CDR3 is TGTGCCAGCAGTTTTCTCGGTCAGCCCCAGCATTTT.